This TCR beta chain was identified during a study of blood T cell repertoires in COVID-19. Study at large: From the United States, Italy and Spain came samples of acute and convalescent COVID-19. From T cells, B-cell-depleted T cells, or PBMCs came the material, which was cDNA or gDNA.

Seattle patients were enrolled during active infection and followed longitudinally. Germline CDR1 reads SGHDN; CDR2 reads FVKESK. Trimming shortened V by 1 base and J by 4 bases, and 12 bases separated the two germline ends. The CDR3 is made up of 15 amino acids. Assay: immunoSEQ multiplex PCR; the TCRdb copy retains only in-frame clones and omits some. The sample consists of approximately 96,000 clones, about 87% of them appearing once. The V call is TRBV14, the J call TRBJ2-3; no definite D call. Sequencing used peripheral blood. This receptor was identified in a human donor with COVID-19, enrolled during active disease. The donor label of this sample is uncertain. The CDR3 DNA reads TGTGCCAGCAGCCAAGTTGGCCGCTTCCCAGATACGCAGTATTTT. Amino acid sequence: CASSQVGRFPDTQYF.